Listed here are 18 T cell receptor beta chains from one sample, sequenced in a study of blood T cell repertoires in COVID-19. Here immunoSEQ multiplex PCR was the method, and the copy in TCRdb shows in-frame clones only, minus some. The sample carries around 31,000 clones, approximately 91% recorded once. Sequencing was performed on peripheral blood. The origin of the receptors is a man aged 60 to 75 with acute or convalescent COVID-19.

The rearrangement links TRBV12-3 or TRBV12-4 to TRBJ1-2; D call uncertain. V was clipped by 5 bases and J by 4 bases, with 11 bases between them. This CDR3 has 13 residues. As DNA, the CDR3 is TGTGCCAGCAGTCCAGACGAGGGCTATGGCTACACCTTC. This translates into CASSPDEGYGYTF.

The chain carries TRBV4-1 and TRBJ2-1, with 8 bases fitting TRBD1. The CDR3 has 20 amino acids. Per germline, CDR1 MGHRA and CDR2 YSYEKL. V shed 1 base, J shed 0 bases, and the junction held 14 bases outside the gene matches. CDR3 in amino acids: CASSQGRGQGVSGSYNEQFF. The CDR3 region has the DNA TGCGCCAGCAGCCAAGGCAGGGGGCAGGGGGTTTCAGGCTCCTACAATGAGCAGTTCTTC.

The V call is TRBV4-2, the J call TRBJ2-1, with 8 bases identical to TRBD2. V lost 3 bases to trimming and J lost 2 bases; unmatched junction nucleotides: 9. The CDR3 is made up of 17 amino acids. Per the germline V gene, CDR1 is LGHNA and CDR2 is YNFKEQ. The CDR3 DNA is TGTGCCAGCAGCCAGTCATTTAGCGGGGTGACCTACAATGAGCAGTTCTTC. Its protein is CASSQSFSGVTYNEQFF.

This sequence joins TRBV30 and TRBJ2-3; D is perhaps TRBD1 or TRBD2 (6 bases each). Trimming shortened V by 5 bases and J by 6 bases, and 15 bases separated the two germline ends. Germline V CDR1 and CDR2: GTSNPN, SVGIG (reference sequence). There are 13 residues in the CDR3. The CDR3 region has the DNA TGTGCCTGGGGAGGGGGAGGATTTGATACGCAGTATTTT. It yields the protein CAWGGGGFDTQYF.

In this sample, this clone turned up once. V and J are TRBV11-3 and TRBJ1-2; tentative D call: TRBD1 (6 bases). Germline V CDR1 and CDR2: SGHNT, YENEEA. Deletions cut 8 bases from V and 4 bases from J, with 11 bases between. The CDR3 sequence is 12 residues long. The CDR3: CASAGRGYGYTF. The CDR3 bases are TGTGCCAGCGCTGGCAGGGGCTATGGCTACACCTTC.

The rearrangement joins TRBV2 to TRBJ1-4, with TRBD1 matching over 7 bases. V lost 6 bases and J lost 8; bases outside the gene matches: 9. In germline, CDR1 is SNHLY, CDR2 FYNNEI. There are 14 residues in the CDR3. The CDR3 protein is CASSQGDSGEKLFF. The CDR3, as DNA: TGTGCCAGCAGCCAGGGGGACAGCGGAGAAAAACTGTTTTTT.

The gene calls are TRBV4-1 and TRBJ1-3; D not certain. Trimming pared 4 bases from V and 4 bases from J, leaving 17 bases between. CDR3 length equals 16 residues. Germline CDR1 is MGHRA and CDR2 is YSYEKL. The CDR3 region has the DNA TGCGCCAGCAGCCCCGGAGGAGTGACCTTCGGAAACACCATATATTTT. This gives the protein CASSPGGVTFGNTIYF.

The chain links TRBV27 to TRBJ2-7, with D possibly TRBD1 on 6 matching bases. V lost 5 bases to trimming and J lost 5 bases, with 16 bases between them. This CDR3 has 14 amino acids. Germline V gene sequence: CDR1 MNHEY, CDR2 SMNVEV (reference sequence). CDR3 sequence reads: CASSPHRVLNEQYV. The CDR3 DNA reads as TGTGCCAGCAGTCCCCACAGGGTTTTGAACGAGCAGTACGTC.

In DNA, the CDR3 is TGTGCCAGCTCACCGTTGGGACAGTGGAATGAAAAACTGTTTTTT. Translated: CASSPLGQWNEKLFF. The chain is built from TRBV18 and TRBJ1-4; 7 bases are a match to TRBD1. Germline CDR1 and CDR2: KGHSH and LQKENI. This CDR3 spans 15 amino acids. The J segment lost 5 bases and the V segment lost 3 bases, leaving 6 bases of the junction unmatched. Complete variable domain (other parts from reference TRBV18 and TRBJ1-4): NAGVMQNPRHLVRRRGQEARLRCSPMKGHSHVYWYRQLPEEGLKFMVYLQKENIIDESGMPKERFSAEFPKEGPSILRIQQVVRGDSAAYFCASSPLGQWNEKLFFGSGTQLSVL.

The gene calls are TRBV11-3 and TRBJ2-5; unclear D gene. The germline CDR1 and CDR2 sequences are SGHNT and YENEEA. V dropped 1 base and J dropped 1 base, with 10 bases sitting between them. The CDR3 runs 15 residues. Here the CDR3 reads CASSLGAHSQETQYF. CDR3 bases: TGTGCCAGCAGCTTAGGGGCACATAGCCAAGAGACCCAGTACTTC.

This clone has a handful of counts. The V gene is TRBV24-1, the J gene TRBJ2-3; 7 nucleotides agree with TRBD1. This CDR3 comprises 15 residues. Trimming removed 5 bases from V and 2 bases from J; junction bases left unmatched: 6. Germline V gene lookup returns CDR1 KGHDR and CDR2 SFDVKD. CDR3 coding DNA: TGTGCCACCAGTGTAGGCGGACAGGCCACAGATACGCAGTATTTT. Protein product: CATSVGGQATDTQYF.

This rearrangement joins TRBV18 to TRBJ2-5; maybe TRBD1 (6 bases). V lost 4 bases and J lost 4, with 13 bases in between. CDR1 is KGHSH, CDR2 LQKENI, per germline. CDR3 length: 14 amino acids. The CDR3 spells CASSLLVQGETQYF. CDR3 coding DNA: TGTGCCAGCTCACTCCTCGTACAGGGAGAGACCCAGTACTTC.

The chain joins TRBV11-2 to TRBJ1-5; no firm D call. This CDR3 is 11 amino acids long. Germline values: CDR1 SGHAT, CDR2 FQNNGV. The V gene lost 11 bases and the J gene lost 7 bases, with 12 bases spanning the gap. The DNA for the CDR3 is TGTGCCGGCCACCTCCGACAGCCCCAGCATTTT. As protein: CAGHLRQPQHF.

By its share, this clone is medium-sized. The chain has TRBV19 and TRBJ1-6; 9 nucleotides align to TRBD1. This CDR3 has 12 residues. Unmatched junction bases numbered 3, after V lost 8 bases and J lost 10 bases. The germline gives CDR1 LNHDA, CDR2 SQIVND (reference sequence). CDR3 DNA sequence: TGTGCCAGTGGGGACAGGGAATCACCCCTCCACTTT. Its protein product is CASGDRESPLHF.

The V call is TRBV25-1, the J call TRBJ2-7, with D unresolved. This CDR3 contains 11 residues. V was trimmed by 2 bases and J by 3 bases, leaving 2 bases between them. Germline V lookup: CDR1 MGHDK, CDR2 SYGVNS. CDR3 nucleotides: TGTGCCAGCAGTGAACGCTACGAGCAGTACTTC. As protein: CASSERYEQYF.

This clone was detected only once. The chain is built from TRBV27 and TRBJ1-5, with 8 bases identical to TRBD1. The germline CDR1 and CDR2 sequences are MNHEY and SMNVEV (reference sequence). CDR3 length: 14 residues. V shed 2 bases and J 4 bases; nucleotides not matched to a gene: 1. The CDR3 protein is CASSLRTGNQPQHF. CDR3 DNA: TGTGCCAGCAGTTTAAGGACAGGGAATCAGCCCCAGCATTTT.

The gene calls are TRBV4-1 and TRBJ1-2; a weak D match, TRBD1 (5 bases). With 1 base removed from V and 2 bases from J, the gap between germline ends came to 11 bases. The germline V gene encodes CDR1 MGHRA and CDR2 YSYEKL. The CDR3 has 15 amino acids. The CDR3 sequence: CASSQGVAGNYGYTF. CDR3 DNA: TGCGCCAGCAGCCAAGGTGTGGCAGGGAACTATGGCTACACCTTC.

V usage is TRBV20-1 and J usage is TRBJ1-2, with D uncertain. V shed 0 bases and J shed 8 bases, with 7 bases lying between them. CDR3 length equals 11 residues. Germline CDR1 reads DFQATT; CDR2 reads SNEGSKA (reference sequence). In DNA, the CDR3 is TGCAGTGCTAGAGAACGGAGAGGCTACACCTTC. It translates to CSARERRGYTF.